The 20 T cell receptor beta chains presented below share a single source sample, sequenced in a study of memory CD4+ T cells and cytomegalovirus serostatus. TCRdb keeps only in-frame clones here, not all; method: immunoSEQ multiplex PCR. The sample holds 50,000 to 65,000 clones, around 82% seen once. The sort gate was single viable CD3+CD4+CD8-CD45RO+ cells for memory CD4+ T cells. Sequenced input: memory CD4+ T cells from blood. The receptors originated from an adult in good health and CMV-seropositive.

The chain is built from TRBV30 and TRBJ2-5; unclear D gene. Deletions cut 0 bases from V and 5 bases from J, with 7 bases between. Germline V gene lookup returns CDR1 GTSNPN and CDR2 SVGIG (reference sequence). There are 12 residues in the CDR3. The CDR3 region is CAWSVLWETQYF. In DNA form, the CDR3 reads TGTGCCTGGAGTGTACTGTGGGAGACCCAGTACTTC. Supplemented by reference TRBV30 and TRBJ2-5, the full variable domain reads SQTIHQWPATLVQPVGSPLSLECTVEGTSNPNLYWYRQAAGRGLQLLFYSVGIGQISSEVPQNLSASRPQDRQFILSSKKLLLSDSGFYLCAWSVLWETQYFGPGTRLLVL.

The CDR3 here is CASSSGQGILYGYTF. Here the CDR3 DNA reads TGTGCCAGCAGCTCGGGACAGGGGATCCTCTATGGCTACACCTTC. V is TRBV7-2 and J is TRBJ1-2; 10 bases match TRBD1. CDR1 and CDR2 from the germline V gene are SGHTA and FQGNSA. V was clipped by 4 bases and J by 4 bases; unmatched bases: 6. The length of the CDR3 is 15 residues.

The chain links TRBV30 to TRBJ2-7, with TRBD2 matching over 9 bases. Germline lookup yields CDR1 GTSNPN and CDR2 SVGIG (reference sequence). The CDR3 contains 13 residues. V lost 8 bases to trimming and J lost 6 bases; unmatched junction nucleotides: 11. CDR3: CAAGTSLPLEQYF. CDR3 in DNA: TGTGCCGCCGGGACTAGCCTTCCTCTCGAGCAGTACTTC. The variable domain in full, completed from reference TRBV30 and TRBJ2-7, reads SQTIHQWPATLVQPVGSPLSLECTVEGTSNPNLYWYRQAAGRGLQLLFYSVGIGQISSEVPQNLSASRPQDRQFILSSKKLLLSDSGFYLCAAGTSLPLEQYFGPGTRLTVT.

This clone showed up just once. This chain joins TRBV19 and TRBJ1-1; D may be TRBD1 (6 bases). V was pared by 4 bases and J by 8 bases, with 14 bases between. CDR1 and CDR2 (germline): LNHDA, SQIVND (reference sequence). The CDR3 length is 13 residues. In nucleotides, the CDR3 is TGTGCCAGTAGTACCACAGGGCCTGCCGAAGCTTTCTTT. It codes for CASSTTGPAEAFF.

The chain combines TRBV4-2 with TRBJ1-6; D remains ambiguous. Germline V gene lookup returns CDR1 LGHNA and CDR2 YNFKEQ. Deletions cut 1 base from V and 6 bases from J, with 7 bases between. This CDR3 region has 14 residues. The DNA of the CDR3 is TGTGCCAGCAGCCAAGGAAGGCTTAATTCACCCCTCCACTTT. This codes for CASSQGRLNSPLHF.

V usage is TRBV5-4 and J usage is TRBJ2-1; 11 positions match TRBD2. CDR1 and CDR2 from the germline V gene are SGHNT and YYREEE (reference sequence). The CDR3 contains 15 residues. After removal of 4 bases from V and 4 bases from J, the junction contained 4 bases not matched to a gene. CDR3 nucleotides: TGTGCCAGCAGCCGGACTAGCGGGCAATACAATGAGCAGTTCTTC. Translation gives CASSRTSGQYNEQFF.

The CDR3 coding sequence is TGCGCCAGCAGCCAGGGTAACAGGGTCAATGAGCAGTTCTTC. Protein product: CASSQGNRVNEQFF. This rearrangement joins TRBV4-3 to TRBJ2-1, with D perhaps matching TRBD1 (6 bases). From germline, CDR1 is LGHNA and CDR2 YSLEER. Trimming shortened V by 3 bases and J by 6 bases, and 12 bases separated the two germline ends. There are 14 residues in the CDR3.

This chain joins TRBV6-1 and TRBJ2-1; D call uncertain. Trimming shortened V by 1 base and J by 12 bases, and 10 bases separated the two germline ends. The CDR3 is made up of 12 amino acids. Germline assignment: CDR1 MNHNS and CDR2 SASEGT. This chain's CDR3 is CASSEGIYWQFF. The CDR3, as DNA: TGTGCCAGCAGTGAAGGAATTTATTGGCAGTTCTTC.

The chain employs TRBV19 and TRBJ1-2, with 11 bases fitting TRBD1. The V gene end was trimmed by 3 bases and the J gene end by 2 bases; junction bases not matched to a gene: 8. Germline V gene lookup returns CDR1 LNHDA and CDR2 SQIVND (reference sequence). This CDR3 has 17 amino acids. The CDR3 here is CASSIRGQGVLNYGYTF. CDR3 nucleotides: TGTGCCAGTAGTATCCGGGGACAGGGGGTCCTAAACTATGGCTACACCTTC.

The gene calls are TRBV19 and TRBJ1-1; D possibly corresponds to TRBD1 (5 bases). The germline V and J ends were trimmed by 9 bases and 5 bases, with 13 bases remaining between them. The CDR3 sequence is 12 residues long. Germline CDR1 reads LNHDA; CDR2 reads SQIVND (reference sequence). Here the CDR3 reads CASRAQMTEAFF. CDR3 sequence (DNA): TGTGCCAGCAGGGCGCAGATGACTGAAGCTTTCTTT.

This sequence joins TRBV5-1 and TRBJ1-3, with TRBD1 matching 7 bases. This CDR3 spans 14 amino acids. V gave up 4 bases and J gave up 2 bases; unmatched junction bases: 3. Germline V gene data show CDR1 as SGHRS and CDR2 as YFSETQ. CDR3 sequence reads: CASSAQGAGNTIYF. In DNA form, the CDR3 reads TGCGCCAGCAGCGCCCAGGGGGCTGGAAACACCATATATTTT.

The chain couples TRBV7-2 to TRBJ1-2, with a possible D match to TRBD1 (5 bases). V lost 3 bases to trimming and J lost 9 bases, with 17 bases between them. Germline V gene data show CDR1 as SGHTA and CDR2 as FQGNSA. The CDR3 is 14 amino acids. The CDR3 here is CASSLGPLYISYTF. In DNA, the CDR3 is TGTGCCAGCAGCTTGGGACCCCTTTACATTAGCTACACCTTC.

A few counts support this clone. CDR3 DNA sequence: TGTGCCAGCAGCTTGGGACTAGCGGGAGATTTGGATGAGCAGTTCTTC. It encodes CASSLGLAGDLDEQFF. The chain recombines TRBV7-3 with TRBJ2-1, with 14 bases that match TRBD2. The CDR3 extends over 16 amino acids. Germline V gene sequence: CDR1 SGHTA, CDR2 FQGTGA. With 3 bases clipped from V and 8 bases from J, the junction kept 6 bases outside the gene matches.

This chain joins TRBV10-1 and TRBJ2-2; 7 bases line up with TRBD2. Germline V lookup: CDR1 WNHNN, CDR2 SYGVQD (reference sequence). V gave up 6 bases and J gave up 0 bases; unmatched junction bases: 10. The CDR3 contains 17 residues. CDR3 region: CASSPSGLAANTGELFF. In nucleotides, the CDR3 is TGCGCCAGCAGCCCGTCTGGGCTAGCGGCGAACACCGGGGAGCTGTTTTTT.

This clone occurred once. The V call is TRBV5-1, the J call TRBJ1-1; the match to TRBD1 covers 8 bases. The CDR3 loop spans 13 amino acids. Germline lookup yields CDR1 SGHRS and CDR2 YFSETQ. The V segment lost 4 bases and the J segment 8 bases; nucleotides outside the gene matches: 7. The DNA of the CDR3 is TGCGCCAGCAGCACGACAGGGGCCTCCGAAGCTTTCTTT. It translates to CASSTTGASEAFF.

The chain is built from TRBV29-1 and TRBJ2-5; 10 bases align to TRBD2. The J segment lost 2 bases and the V segment lost 6 bases, leaving 9 bases of the junction unmatched. The CDR3 consists of 15 residues. The V gene's germline CDR1 is SQVTM and CDR2 ANQGSEA. The CDR3 nucleotides read TGCAGCGTGGGACCAGCGGGGGGGCTTCAAGAGACCCAGTACTTC. It is translated as CSVGPAGGLQETQYF.

The chain joins TRBV11-2 to TRBJ1-4, with a possible D match to TRBD1 (5 bases). The V gene's germline CDR1 is SGHAT and CDR2 FQNNGV. The CDR3 sequence is 14 residues long. Between the trimmed V and J ends, which lost 5 bases and 3 bases, there was a span of 10 bases. CDR3 sequence: CASSLQASNEKLFF. DNA for the CDR3: TGTGCCAGCAGCCTACAGGCCTCTAATGAAAAACTGTTTTTT.

This clone was seen a handful of times. The chain uses TRBV27 and TRBJ2-5, with D tentatively TRBD1 or TRBD2 (5 bases each). The CDR3 is 15 amino acids. Deletions cut 4 bases from V and 1 base from J, with 13 bases between. CDR1 MNHEY and CDR2 SMNVEV come from the germline V gene (reference sequence). CDR3 protein: CASSSPGRLQETQYF. DNA of the CDR3: TGTGCCAGCAGTTCGCCGGGACGGCTCCAAGAGACCCAGTACTTC.

The genes are TRBV2 and TRBJ1-1, with D hard to call. The V end lost 4 bases, the J end lost 8 bases, and 8 bases lay between the germline ends. Germline lookup yields CDR1 SNHLY and CDR2 FYNNEI. The CDR3 length is 11 residues. CDR3 coding DNA: TGTGCCAGCAGTGTCCGGGGAGAAGCTTTCTTT. Its protein product is CASSVRGEAFF.

This rearrangement joins TRBV20-1 to TRBJ2-7; no definite D call. With 0 bases removed from V and 8 bases from J, the gap between germline ends came to 8 bases. This CDR3 is 11 amino acids long. Germline-derived CDR1 and CDR2 are DFQATT and SNEGSKA (reference sequence). The CDR3 spells CSARDPPKQYF. The CDR3 DNA is TGCAGTGCTAGAGATCCCCCCAAGCAGTACTTC.